The rows below give T cell receptor beta chains drawn from one sample of a study of blood T cell repertoires in COVID-19. The repertoire was sequenced with immunoSEQ multiplex PCR; TCRdb's copy has only in-frame clones and lacks some. Of about 63,000 clones listed, about 75% were seen once; the top ten hold 45% to 65%. Input material: peripheral blood. These receptors all stem from a woman aged 80 or over with acute or convalescent COVID-19. CDR3s include the opening cysteine and the closing phenylalanine or tryptophan. Size tells how often a clone was seen (once, few, many) or the class of an expanded clone, and some rows leave it out.

J: TRBJ2-1
size: NA
V: TRBV28
CDR3: CASSLTSGRAYREEQFF

J: TRBJ2-1
size: NA
V: TRBV11-2
CDR3: CASRGTSGGTHEQFF

J: TRBJ2-7
size: NA
V: TRBV2
CDR3: CASSGTNYEQYF

J: TRBJ1-2
size: NA
V: TRBV6-5
CDR3: CAGGQINYGYTF

J: TRBJ2-7
size: NA
V: TRBV5-1
CDR3: CASSPDREHHEQYF

J: TRBJ2-5
size: NA
V: TRBV24-1
CDR3: CATSDFKRGAQETQYF

J: TRBJ2-3
size: NA
V: TRBV29-1
CDR3: CSVEGLAGVTSTDTQYF

J: TRBJ2-3
size: once
V: TRBV7-3
CDR3: CASSLGLAGGTDTQYF

J: TRBJ1-5
size: NA
V: TRBV5-4
CDR3: CASSFGGSNQPQHF

J: TRBJ2-5
size: NA
V: TRBV7-9
CDR3: CASSPLAGVSETQYF

J: TRBJ1-2
size: NA
V: TRBV29-1
CDR3: CSVPPNYGYTF

J: TRBJ2-6
size: NA
V: TRBV3-1/TRBV3-2
CDR3: CASSLAGANVLTF

J: TRBJ2-5
size: few
V: TRBV9
CDR3: CASSTSIQAEETQYF

J: TRBJ2-1
size: NA
V: TRBV6-5
CDR3: CASSYSALAVYNEQFF

J: TRBJ2-1
size: NA
V: TRBV10-3
CDR3: CAISDLAGGRGSSYNEQFF

J: TRBJ1-5
size: NA
V: TRBV10-2
CDR3: CASSDSSSNQPQHF

J: TRBJ2-3
size: once
V: TRBV28
CDR3: CASSLGGGDGTDTQYF

J: TRBJ1-1
size: NA
V: TRBV19
CDR3: CASSPGQGTEAFF